Each of the 7 T cell receptor beta chains below was sequenced from the same sample in a study of blood T cells in healthy people across ages. Combining a sample-barcoded 5' primer with a J-beta primer mix, a second PCR ran for 7 to 11 cycles. MiXCR, applied by TCRdb to the 5' RACE reads, yields one record per CDR3 protein. Among 750,000 to 850,000 distinct CDR3 sequences listed, around 25% were seen once. The sample also formed part of further work on T cells of mothers and their children.

Sample: blood. The receptors stem from a boy aged 5-17 years in good health.

The chain's CDR3 is CASSSRDLGYEQYF. The CDR3 DNA reads as TGTGCCAGCTCCTCACGTGATTTGGGCTACGAGCAGTACTTC. The rearrangement uses TRBV7-8 and TRBJ2-5; D remains ambiguous. The J call may not be correct, given that the DNA end is closer to TRBJ2-7. The length of the CDR3 is 14 residues. Germline V CDR1 and CDR2: SGHVS, FQNEAQ.

The chain is built from TRBV15 and TRBJ2-4, with unresolved D. The CDR3 consists of 13 residues. Trimming took off 2 bases at V and 8 bases at J, with 10 bases between the two ends. Germline V gene sequence: CDR1 LNHNV, CDR2 YYDKDF (reference sequence). The CDR3 here is CATSRRVEDIQYF. The CDR3, as DNA: TGTGCCACCAGCAGAAGAGTAGAAGACATTCAGTACTTC.

In its sample, this clonotype was seen a few times. The V and J genes are TRBV12-3 or TRBV12-4 and TRBJ2-3, with D tentatively TRBD1 or TRBD2 (5 bases each). The germline V and J ends were trimmed by 7 bases and 0 bases, with 14 bases remaining between them. The CDR3 is 15 residues long. The CDR3 DNA follows: TGTGCCAGCACCTGGGGCCAGCGGAGCACAGATACGCAGTATTTT. It encodes CASTWGQRSTDTQYF.

This chain links TRBV28 with TRBJ1-2, with D tentatively TRBD1 (5 bases). The CDR3 sequence is 13 residues long. V was trimmed by 4 bases and J by 6 bases, leaving 12 bases between them. Germline V gene data show CDR1 as MDHEN and CDR2 as SYDVKM. CDR3 DNA: TGTGCCAGCAGTTATGGGACCGGTAATGGCTACACCTTC. Protein sequence: CASSYGTGNGYTF.

This chain connects TRBV29-1 to TRBJ1-1; D might be TRBD1 (6 bases). The length of the CDR3 is 13 residues. Looked up from germline, CDR1 is SQVTM and CDR2 is ANQGSEA. The V end was cut by 7 bases, the J end by 3 bases, with 15 bases between. The CDR3 sequence is CSAEGGFDTEAFF. DNA of the CDR3: TGCAGCGCGGAGGGGGGGTTCGACACTGAAGCTTTCTTT.

The V gene is TRBV29-1, the J gene TRBJ2-3; 9 nucleotides match TRBD2. This CDR3 contains 12 residues. J was trimmed by 9 bases and V by 8 bases; bases with no gene match: 9. Germline lookup yields CDR1 SQVTM and CDR2 ANQGSEA. In DNA form, the CDR3 reads TGCAGCACATGGACTAGCGCGAAGACGCAGTATTTT. Its translation is CSTWTSAKTQYF.

The chain combines TRBV20-1 with TRBJ1-2; D unresolved. The V gene's germline CDR1 is DFQATT and CDR2 SNEGSKA (reference sequence). CDR3 length equals 11 residues. V shed 0 bases and J shed 4 bases, with 3 bases lying between them. Here the CDR3 reads CSARDSYGYTF. CDR3 nucleotides: TGCAGTGCTAGAGATAGCTATGGCTACACCTTC.